This T cell receptor (beta chain) is from a study of blood T cells in healthy people across ages. Whole-study context: Capture by template switching was about one barcoded beta molecule per two T cells. General study results and limits: Changes seen in expanded clonotypes were possibly confounded by donor CMV status left unknown.

Through a sample-barcoded 5' primer and a J-beta primer mix, a second PCR was run for roughly 7 to 12 cycles. Each TCR beta cDNA got a 12-nucleotide random molecular identifier. TCRdb reanalysed the 5' RACE reads using MiXCR and keeps one entry per CDR3 protein. The data show over 500,000 distinct CDR3 sequences, with 52% seen just once and around an eighth held by the top ten. V was cut by 5 bases and J by 2 bases, with 21 bases left in between. CDR3 length: 16 residues. CDR1 is DFQATT, CDR2 SNEGSKA, per germline (reference sequence). This clonotype was observed many times. Its specificity is not known.

J is TRBJ1-1 and V is TRBV20-1, with D hard to call. This receptor was identified in a woman older than 75 in good health. Source material: blood. DNA of the CDR3: TGCAGTGCTCCGAGCGGTTGGGCCTGGGGAAACACTGAAGCTTTCTTT. The encoded protein is CSAPSGWAWGNTEAFF.